A selection of T cell receptor beta chains follows, all from one sample in a study of identifying expanded T cells in peripheral blood. Clones were sequenced by immunoSEQ multiplex PCR, and TCRdb holds only the in-frame ones, with some missing. The top ten hold around 5.6% of the sample, which has some 95,000 clones, around 87% seen once. The material sequenced was blood. These receptors were collected from a person aged 18-70 years in good health. The CDR3 runs from the conserved cysteine through the conserved F or W. The order of the fields is J gene, CDR3 length, V gene, clone size, CDR3 protein. Clone size is given for some rows only: seen once, a few or many times, or a class if the clone is expanded.

j_call: TRBJ1-2; cdr3_length: 13; v_call: TRBV5-4; clone_size: -; cdr3_aa: CASSSGQTYGYTF
j_call: TRBJ2-3; cdr3_length: 15; v_call: TRBV6-5; clone_size: -; cdr3_aa: CASSLGDAGTDTQYF
j_call: TRBJ2-3; cdr3_length: 17; v_call: TRBV7-2; clone_size: -; cdr3_aa: CASSPTSVRRSTDTQYF
j_call: TRBJ1-1; cdr3_length: 12; v_call: TRBV11-3; clone_size: -; cdr3_aa: CASGTGGTRAFF
j_call: TRBJ2-7; cdr3_length: 15; v_call: TRBV7-2; clone_size: -; cdr3_aa: CASSLAGQGYSEQYF
j_call: TRBJ2-2; cdr3_length: 19; v_call: TRBV6-1; clone_size: -; cdr3_aa: CASSVSLLGQGARTGELFF
j_call: TRBJ1-1; cdr3_length: 13; v_call: TRBV18; clone_size: -; cdr3_aa: CASDLAGNTEAFF
j_call: TRBJ1-3; cdr3_length: 17; v_call: TRBV18; clone_size: few; cdr3_aa: CASSSPGLDYSGNTIYF
j_call: TRBJ2-7; cdr3_length: 14; v_call: TRBV6-4; clone_size: -; cdr3_aa: CASSRTGGADEQYF
j_call: TRBJ2-5; cdr3_length: 14; v_call: TRBV6-5; clone_size: once; cdr3_aa: CASSRVAGWETQYF
j_call: TRBJ1-1; cdr3_length: 15; v_call: TRBV6-1; clone_size: -; cdr3_aa: CASSPTGDRNTEAFF
j_call: TRBJ2-1; cdr3_length: 15; v_call: TRBV11-2; clone_size: once; cdr3_aa: CASSPRTAVYNEQFF
j_call: TRBJ1-5; cdr3_length: 14; v_call: TRBV5-6; clone_size: -; cdr3_aa: CASSWRGGRQPQHF
j_call: TRBJ2-1; cdr3_length: 16; v_call: TRBV29-1; clone_size: -; cdr3_aa: CSVGNIGHSSYNEQFF
j_call: TRBJ1-2; cdr3_length: 15; v_call: TRBV6-5; clone_size: -; cdr3_aa: CASSYSLQGRYGYTF
j_call: TRBJ2-2; cdr3_length: 17; v_call: TRBV9; clone_size: -; cdr3_aa: CASSVAGNSAPTGELFF
j_call: TRBJ2-5; cdr3_length: 13; v_call: TRBV2; clone_size: -; cdr3_aa: CASSQTGEETQYF
j_call: TRBJ1-3; cdr3_length: 12; v_call: TRBV9; clone_size: -; cdr3_aa: CASSAPGNTIYF
j_call: TRBJ1-5; cdr3_length: 16; v_call: TRBV5-6; clone_size: -; cdr3_aa: CASSFARGYSNQPQHF
j_call: TRBJ1-6; cdr3_length: 14; v_call: TRBV25-1; clone_size: -; cdr3_aa: CASSVPGKESPLHF
j_call: TRBJ2-7; cdr3_length: 12; v_call: TRBV5-6; clone_size: -; cdr3_aa: CASSGQYYEQYF
j_call: TRBJ1-3; cdr3_length: 15; v_call: TRBV9; clone_size: -; cdr3_aa: CASSTGQGERGGVYF
j_call: TRBJ1-6; cdr3_length: 15; v_call: TRBV25-1; clone_size: -; cdr3_aa: CASSEWANSHSPLHF
j_call: TRBJ2-7; cdr3_length: 14; v_call: TRBV4-1; clone_size: -; cdr3_aa: CASSQDPTGNEQYF
j_call: TRBJ1-5; cdr3_length: 15; v_call: TRBV9; clone_size: -; cdr3_aa: CASSVEGWSNQPQHF
j_call: TRBJ1-6; cdr3_length: 15; v_call: TRBV14; clone_size: -; cdr3_aa: CASSQDAGITSPLHF
j_call: TRBJ2-7; cdr3_length: 13; v_call: TRBV6-5; clone_size: -; cdr3_aa: CASSYRERYEQYF
j_call: TRBJ2-1; cdr3_length: 13; v_call: TRBV9; clone_size: -; cdr3_aa: CASSVQMANEQFF
j_call: TRBJ1-2; cdr3_length: 14; v_call: TRBV4-3; clone_size: -; cdr3_aa: CASSQDRTSVGYTF
j_call: TRBJ1-2; cdr3_length: 13; v_call: TRBV29-1; clone_size: -; cdr3_aa: CSVETGQGSGYTF
j_call: TRBJ1-4; cdr3_length: 17; v_call: TRBV5-4; clone_size: -; cdr3_aa: CASSEPGGWGSNEKLFF
j_call: TRBJ1-3; cdr3_length: 19; v_call: TRBV7-9; clone_size: -; cdr3_aa: CASSLVGGTADISGNTIYF
j_call: TRBJ2-5; cdr3_length: 13; v_call: TRBV7-9; clone_size: -; cdr3_aa: CASSLAGGETQYF
j_call: TRBJ2-5; cdr3_length: 14; v_call: TRBV9; clone_size: -; cdr3_aa: CASSSRVERGTQYF
j_call: TRBJ1-2; cdr3_length: 13; v_call: TRBV4-3; clone_size: -; cdr3_aa: CASSPYLSGGYTF
j_call: TRBJ1-2; cdr3_length: 14; v_call: TRBV6-6; clone_size: -; cdr3_aa: CASRQGVSDYGYTF
j_call: TRBJ2-5; cdr3_length: 11; v_call: TRBV2; clone_size: few; cdr3_aa: CASSEGETQYF
j_call: TRBJ2-2; cdr3_length: 13; v_call: TRBV27; clone_size: -; cdr3_aa: CASSLTGTGELFF
j_call: TRBJ1-5; cdr3_length: 14; v_call: TRBV6-5; clone_size: -; cdr3_aa: CASRSQGSNQPQHF
j_call: TRBJ1-5; cdr3_length: 12; v_call: TRBV7-2; clone_size: -; cdr3_aa: CASSSPGWPQHF
j_call: TRBJ2-7; cdr3_length: 17; v_call: TRBV4-3; clone_size: -; cdr3_aa: CASSQDFRVQNNYEQYF
j_call: TRBJ2-7; cdr3_length: 18; v_call: TRBV7-2; clone_size: many; cdr3_aa: CASSQRGTGPISSYEQYF
j_call: TRBJ2-4; cdr3_length: 15; v_call: TRBV4-2; clone_size: -; cdr3_aa: CASSQEGQGVGIQYF